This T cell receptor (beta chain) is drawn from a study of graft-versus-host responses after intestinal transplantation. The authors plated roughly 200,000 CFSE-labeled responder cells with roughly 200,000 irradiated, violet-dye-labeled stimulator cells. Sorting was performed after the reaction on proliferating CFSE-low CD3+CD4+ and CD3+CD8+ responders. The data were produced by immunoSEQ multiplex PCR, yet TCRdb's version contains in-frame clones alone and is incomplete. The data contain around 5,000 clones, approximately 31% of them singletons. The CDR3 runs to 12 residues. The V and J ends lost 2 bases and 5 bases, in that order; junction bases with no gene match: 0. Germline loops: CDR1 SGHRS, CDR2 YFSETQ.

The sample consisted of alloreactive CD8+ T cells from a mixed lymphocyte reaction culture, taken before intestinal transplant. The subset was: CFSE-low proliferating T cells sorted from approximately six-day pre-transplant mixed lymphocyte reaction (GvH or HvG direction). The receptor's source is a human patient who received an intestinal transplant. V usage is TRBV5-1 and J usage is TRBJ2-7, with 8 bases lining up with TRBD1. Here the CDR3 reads CASSFRGHEQYF. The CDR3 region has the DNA TGCGCCAGCAGCTTCAGGGGGCACGAGCAGTACTTC.